Below, 5 T cell receptor beta chains from the same sample are listed, as sequenced in a study of regulatory T cells in long-lasting Graves disease. Relying on iRepertoire HTBI primers and Arm-PCR of CDR3 regions, the team built TCR beta libraries. Using its own MiXCR run on the multiplex PCR reads, TCRdb lists one record per CDR3 protein. The sample has roughly 500,000 distinct CDR3 sequences; about 22% are singletons. Time point denoted: persistent/refractory GD, antithyroid drugs over 5 years with positive TRAb. Making the TCR library involved RNA that had been extracted from PBMCs. Source: peripheral blood mononuclear cells (PBMCs), taken when the disease was refractory, from a patient treated with antithyroid drugs. The receptors shown here come from a female donor with Graves disease.

The chain uses TRBV7-2 and TRBJ2-7, with a tentative D call TRBD2 (6 bases). This CDR3 is built from 16 residues. V lost 5 bases and J lost 0, with 17 bases in between. Per the germline V gene, CDR1 is SGHTA and CDR2 is FQGNSA. CDR3 region: CASSITGSGLSYEQYF. As DNA, the CDR3 is TGTGCCAGCAGCATCACTGGTAGCGGCCTCTCCTACGAGCAGTACTTC. Full variable domain (rest looked up from reference TRBV7-2 and TRBJ2-7): GAGVSQSPSNKVTEKGKDVELRCDPISGHTALYWYRQSLGQGLEFLIYFQGNSAPDKSGLPSDRFSAERTGGSVSTLTIQRTQQEDSAVYLCASSITGSGLSYEQYFGPGTRLTVT.

As to this clonotype: At one end, the junction sequence differs from germline, possibly due to a read error. This chain links TRBV5-1 with TRBJ2-7; D unclear. This CDR3 comprises 14 residues. The germline V gene encodes CDR1 SGHRS and CDR2 YFSETQ. CDR3 residues: CASSLVAQSYEQYF. Written as DNA, the CDR3 is TGTGCCAGCAGCTTGGTTGCACAGAGCTACGAGCAGTACTTC.

This clonotype appeared a few times. The V gene is TRBV7-9, the J gene TRBJ2-1; 8 positions agree with TRBD2. Germline values: CDR1 SEHNR, CDR2 FQNEAQ (reference sequence). There are 13 residues in the CDR3. V shed 1 base, J shed 8 bases, and the junction held 1 base outside the gene matches. The CDR3 sequence is CASSLVAGYEQFF. Here the CDR3 DNA reads TGTGCCAGCAGCTTAGTAGCGGGGTATGAGCAGTTCTTC.

Many counts were recorded for this clonotype. V is TRBV5-1 and J is TRBJ1-1; D remains ambiguous. CDR1 is SGHRS, CDR2 YFSETQ, per germline. The V and J ends lost 5 bases and 2 bases respectively, with 13 bases between them. The CDR3 is 14 amino acids. CDR3 sequence (DNA): TGCGCCAGCAGTCCCCCAGTAGGAAACACTGAAGCTTTCTTT. The encoded protein is CASSPPVGNTEAFF. Full variable domain (remainder filled in from reference TRBV5-1 and TRBJ1-1): KAGVTQTPRYLIKTRGQQVTLSCSPISGHRSVSWYQQTPGQGLQFLFEYFSETQRNKGNFPGRFSGRQFSNSRSEMNVSTLELGDSALYLCASSPPVGNTEAFFGQGTRLTVV.

This clonotype was detected many times. The chain employs TRBV12-3 or TRBV12-4 and TRBJ1-2; D not certain. The ends were cut back, 6 bases at V and 0 bases at J, with 8 bases in the middle. This CDR3 comprises 13 residues. CDR3 sequence reads: CASRPGPNYGYTF. The DNA for the CDR3 is TGTGCCAGCAGACCGGGTCCTAACTATGGCTACACCTTC.